This T cell receptor beta chain was obtained from a study of spatial heterogeneity in lung cancer. MiXCR was run by TCRdb on the 5' RACE reads, yielding one entry per CDR3 protein. Of more than 20,000 distinct CDR3 sequences in the sample, 4.6% are singletons; the top ten hold 30% to 35%. Germline V gene data show CDR1 as LNHDA and CDR2 as SQIVND (reference sequence). This CDR3 is built from 12 residues. V was cut by 6 bases and J by 6 bases, with 12 bases left in between. This clonotype was found many times. The time point denotes: sample taken at primary tumor resection. Sequencing was performed on whole RNA extracted from tumor and nontumor lung tissue, or from frozen PBMC, and the material was left unsorted.

The V call is TRBV19, the J call TRBJ2-7; D might be TRBD1 or TRBD2, each matching 5 bases. This receptor was obtained from a male donor with early-stage non-small cell lung cancer. The starting material was PBMCs, obtained at surgery. As DNA, the CDR3 is TGTGCCAGTAGCCTGAGGGGAGCCGAGCAGTACTTC. This codes for CASSLRGAEQYF.